This T cell receptor beta chain was documented in a study of vaccination effects on CD4 cells after COVID-19. Study-wide results and caveats: Convalescent patients were scarce in the study, and it lacked early post-infection timepoints.

With respect to this clone: Its antigen remains unidentified.

In the ViraFEST assay, antigen-specific CD4+ clonotypes were identified by expansion after peptide-pool stimulation. The authors isolated CD4+ T cells after around nine days of culture. Neither prior SARS-CoV-2 infection nor positive nucleocapsid antibodies were present in the vaccine recipients. For each well, roughly 2 million PBMC were cultured with 10 IU/ml IL-2 and 9.5 to 10 ug/ml peptides. Each culture had half its medium swapped for IL-2 medium on days 3 and 7. The CDR3 sequence is 18 residues long. Germline V gene lookup returns CDR1 SGHAT and CDR2 FQNNGV. V was pared by 6 bases and J by 3 bases, with 18 bases of the junction left unmatched. Sequencing was performed with immunoSEQ multiplex PCR; in TCRdb, only in-frame clones are kept and a portion is missing. This table holds 55,000 to 65,000 clones, more than 80% found once.

This clonotype was sampled from a human donor who received a COVID-19 vaccine. The material was CD4+ T cells from PBMCs cultured with HCoV-229E spike peptides, obtained before COVID-19 vaccination. The chain uses TRBV11-2 and TRBJ2-5; 8 nucleotides align to TRBD2. CDR3 DNA sequence: TGTGCCAGCAGTTCCTCCGGGACTAGACTATATAGGAAAGAGACCCAGTACTTC. Translating gives CASSSSGTRLYRKETQYF.